This section outlines one T cell receptor (beta chain) sequence together with its context. These data originate in a study of CD8 T cells in Susac syndrome. CDR1 is MGHDK and CDR2 is SYGVNS in the germline V gene. V dropped 2 bases and J dropped 4; count of bases not matched to a gene: 5. This CDR3 has 15 residues. Reverse transcription of roughly 0.5 to 1 ug RNA was carried out with random hexamers. Using its own MiXCR run on the immunoSEQ multiplex PCR reads, TCRdb lists one record per CDR3 protein. The sample lists 150,000 to 190,000 distinct CDR3 sequences, roughly 96% occurring once. The sequenced material came from CD4+ T cells from PBMCs. This TCR was recovered from a human donor with Susac syndrome. V gene TRBV25-1 combines with J gene TRBJ1-1; 9 nucleotides match TRBD1. CDR3 sequence (DNA): TGTGCCAGCAGTGAAACCCGACAGGGGGGCACTGAAGCTTTCTTT. This codes for CASSETRQGGTEAFF. Full variable domain (rest looked up from reference TRBV25-1 and TRBJ1-1): EADIYQTPRYLVIGTGKKITLECSQTMGHDKMYWYQQDPGMELHLIHYSYGVNSTEKGDLSSESTVSRIRTEHFPLTLESARPSHTSQYLCASSETRQGGTEAFFGQGTRLTVV.